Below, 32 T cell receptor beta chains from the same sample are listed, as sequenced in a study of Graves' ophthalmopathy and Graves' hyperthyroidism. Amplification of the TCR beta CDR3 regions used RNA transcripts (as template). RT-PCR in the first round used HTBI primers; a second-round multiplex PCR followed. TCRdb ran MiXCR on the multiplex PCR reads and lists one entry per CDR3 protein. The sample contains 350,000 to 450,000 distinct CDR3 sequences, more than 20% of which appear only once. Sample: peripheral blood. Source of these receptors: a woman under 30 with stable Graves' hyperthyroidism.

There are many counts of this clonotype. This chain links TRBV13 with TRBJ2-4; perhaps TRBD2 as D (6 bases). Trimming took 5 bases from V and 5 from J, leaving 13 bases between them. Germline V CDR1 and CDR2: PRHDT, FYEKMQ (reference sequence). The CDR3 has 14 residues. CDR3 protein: CASSPWGDQNIQYF. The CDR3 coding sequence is TGTGCCAGCAGCCCGTGGGGGGACCAAAACATTCAGTACTTC.

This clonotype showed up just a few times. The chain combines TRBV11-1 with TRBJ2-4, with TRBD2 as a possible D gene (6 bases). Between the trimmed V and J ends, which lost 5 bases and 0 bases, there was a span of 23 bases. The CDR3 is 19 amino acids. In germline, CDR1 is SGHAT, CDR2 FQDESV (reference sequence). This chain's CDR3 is CASSPPFWEVSIAKNIQYF. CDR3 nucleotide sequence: TGTGCCAGCAGCCCCCCGTTCTGGGAGGTTTCTATAGCCAAAAACATTCAGTACTTC.

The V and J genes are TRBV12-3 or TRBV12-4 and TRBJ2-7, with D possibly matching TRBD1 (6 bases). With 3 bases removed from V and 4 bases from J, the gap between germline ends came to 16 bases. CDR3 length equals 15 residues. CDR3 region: CASSFRADRIYEQYF. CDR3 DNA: TGTGCCAGCAGTTTCCGGGCAGACAGGATATACGAGCAGTACTTC.

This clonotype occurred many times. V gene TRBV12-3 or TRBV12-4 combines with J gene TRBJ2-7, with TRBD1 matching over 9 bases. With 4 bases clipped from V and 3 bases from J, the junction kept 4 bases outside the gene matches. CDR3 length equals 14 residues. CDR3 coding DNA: TGTGCCAGCAGTTCTGAGACAGGGGGCTACGAGCAGTACTTC. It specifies CASSSETGGYEQYF.

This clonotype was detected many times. The CDR3 region has the DNA TGTGCCAGCAGCTTAGGATCGGGGGGTGGCACTGAAGCTTTCTTT. It yields the protein CASSLGSGGGTEAFF. The chain couples TRBV7-2 to TRBJ1-1, with a tentative D call TRBD1 (5 bases). This CDR3 has 15 residues. Trimming shortened V by 1 base and J by 4 bases, and 13 bases separated the two germline ends. Germline values: CDR1 SGHTA, CDR2 FQGNSA.

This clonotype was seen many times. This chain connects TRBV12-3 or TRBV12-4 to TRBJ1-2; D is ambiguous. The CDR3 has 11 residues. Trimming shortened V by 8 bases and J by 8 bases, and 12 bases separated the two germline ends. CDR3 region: CASEAMRGYTF. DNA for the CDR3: TGTGCCAGCGAAGCGATGAGGGGCTACACCTTC.

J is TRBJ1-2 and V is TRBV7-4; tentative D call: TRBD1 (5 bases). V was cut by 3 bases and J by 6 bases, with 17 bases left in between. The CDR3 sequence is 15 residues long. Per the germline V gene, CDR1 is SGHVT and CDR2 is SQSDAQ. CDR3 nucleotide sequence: TGTGCCAGCAGCTTTGGGGCTCGCTGGCAACATGGCTACACCTTC. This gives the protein CASSFGARWQHGYTF.

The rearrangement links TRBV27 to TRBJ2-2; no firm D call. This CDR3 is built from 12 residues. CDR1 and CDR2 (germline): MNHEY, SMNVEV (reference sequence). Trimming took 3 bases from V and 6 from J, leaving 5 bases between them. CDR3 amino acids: CASSLASGELFF. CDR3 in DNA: TGTGCCAGCAGTTTGGCCTCCGGGGAGCTGTTTTTT.

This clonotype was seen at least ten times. Written as DNA, the CDR3 is TGTGCCAGCAGCTTAGTTCCGGGGACAGGGGGCGTCTCGTCGGCTTTCTTT. This codes for CASSLVPGTGGVSSAFF. The chain employs TRBV11-1 and TRBJ1-1; 12 nucleotides line up with TRBD1. Per germline, CDR1 SGHAT and CDR2 FQDESV (reference sequence). This CDR3 has 17 residues. Trimming removed 1 base from V and 11 bases from J; junction bases left unmatched: 14.

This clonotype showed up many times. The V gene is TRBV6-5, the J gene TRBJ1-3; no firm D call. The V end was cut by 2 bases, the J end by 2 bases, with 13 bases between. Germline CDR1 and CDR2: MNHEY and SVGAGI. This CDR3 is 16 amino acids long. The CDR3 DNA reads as TGTGCCAGCAGTTACGGCCAGCTCGAGGCTGGAAACACCATATATTTT. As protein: CASSYGQLEAGNTIYF.

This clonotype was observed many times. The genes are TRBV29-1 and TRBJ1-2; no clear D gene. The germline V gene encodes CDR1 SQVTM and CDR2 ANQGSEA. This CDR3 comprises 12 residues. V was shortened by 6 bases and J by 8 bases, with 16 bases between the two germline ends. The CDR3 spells CSVAILRGGYTF. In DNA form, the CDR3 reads TGCAGCGTCGCAATCCTCAGAGGAGGCTACACCTTC.

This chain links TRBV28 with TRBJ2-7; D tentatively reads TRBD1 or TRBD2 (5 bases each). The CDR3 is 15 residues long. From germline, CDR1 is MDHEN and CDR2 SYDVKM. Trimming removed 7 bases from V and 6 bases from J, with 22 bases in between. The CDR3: CASIRQGTLKGEQYF. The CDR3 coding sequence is TGTGCCAGCATCAGGCAAGGGACCCTGAAGGGCGAGCAGTACTTC.

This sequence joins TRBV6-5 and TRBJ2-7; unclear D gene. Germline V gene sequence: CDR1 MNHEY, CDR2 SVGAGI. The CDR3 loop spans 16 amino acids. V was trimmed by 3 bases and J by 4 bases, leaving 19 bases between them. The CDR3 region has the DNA TGTGCCAGCAGTTATCCTTCAAGACGGAACCCTTACGAGCAGTACTTC. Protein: CASSYPSRRNPYEQYF.

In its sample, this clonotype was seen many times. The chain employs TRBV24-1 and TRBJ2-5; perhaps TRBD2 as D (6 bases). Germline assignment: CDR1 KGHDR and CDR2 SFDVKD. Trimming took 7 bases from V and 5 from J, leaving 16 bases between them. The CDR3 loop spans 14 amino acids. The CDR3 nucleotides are TGTGCCACCAGAAACAGTGGTGGGGGGGAGACCCAGTACTTC. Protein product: CATRNSGGGETQYF.

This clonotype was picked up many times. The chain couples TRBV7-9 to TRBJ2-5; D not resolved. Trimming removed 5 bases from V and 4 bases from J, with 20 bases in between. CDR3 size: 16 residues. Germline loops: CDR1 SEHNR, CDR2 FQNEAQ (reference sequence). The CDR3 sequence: CASSPLPRRTIETQYF. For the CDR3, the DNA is TGTGCCAGCAGCCCCTTGCCTCGGCGCACGATAGAGACCCAGTACTTC.

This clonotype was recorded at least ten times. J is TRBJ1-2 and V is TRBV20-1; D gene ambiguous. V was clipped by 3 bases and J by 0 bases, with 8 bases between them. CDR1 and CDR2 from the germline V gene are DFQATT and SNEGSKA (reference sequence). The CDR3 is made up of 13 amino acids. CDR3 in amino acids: CSASGSPNYGYTF. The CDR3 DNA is TGCAGTGCTAGTGGCAGCCCTAACTATGGCTACACCTTC.

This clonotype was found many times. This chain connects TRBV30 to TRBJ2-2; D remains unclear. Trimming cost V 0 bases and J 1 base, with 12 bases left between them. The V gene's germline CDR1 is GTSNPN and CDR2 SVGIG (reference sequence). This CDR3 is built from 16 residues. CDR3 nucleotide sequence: TGTGCCTGGAGTGTAGGAGTACTCCTGAACACCGGGGAGCTGTTTTTT. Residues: CAWSVGVLLNTGELFF.

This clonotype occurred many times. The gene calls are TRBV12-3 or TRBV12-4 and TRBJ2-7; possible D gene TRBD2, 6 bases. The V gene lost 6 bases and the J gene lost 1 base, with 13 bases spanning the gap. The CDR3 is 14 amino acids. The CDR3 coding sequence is TGTGCCAGCAGGCCCCGGGGGAGTTCCTACGAGCAGTACTTC. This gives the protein CASRPRGSSYEQYF.

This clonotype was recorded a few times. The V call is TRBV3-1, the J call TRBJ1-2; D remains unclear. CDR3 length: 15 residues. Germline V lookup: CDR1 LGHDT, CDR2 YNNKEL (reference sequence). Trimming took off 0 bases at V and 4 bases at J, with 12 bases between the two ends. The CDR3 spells CASSQDPPRFYGYTF. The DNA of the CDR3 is TGTGCCAGCAGCCAAGATCCCCCGCGTTTCTATGGCTACACCTTC. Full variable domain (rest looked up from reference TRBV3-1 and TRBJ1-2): DTAVSQTPKYLVTQMGNDKSIKCEQNLGHDTMYWYKQDSKKFLKIMFSYNNKELIINETVPNRFSPKSPDKAHLNLHINSLELGDSAVYFCASSQDPPRFYGYTFGSGTRLTVV.

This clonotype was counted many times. CDR3 nucleotide sequence: TGTGCCAGCAGTTGGGGACAGGGGGACGAGCAGTACTTC. Protein sequence: CASSWGQGDEQYF. The chain couples TRBV12-3 or TRBV12-4 to TRBJ2-7, with 11 nucleotides matching TRBD1. The CDR3 runs 13 residues. The V and J ends lost 4 bases and 5 bases, in that order; junction bases with no gene match: 1.

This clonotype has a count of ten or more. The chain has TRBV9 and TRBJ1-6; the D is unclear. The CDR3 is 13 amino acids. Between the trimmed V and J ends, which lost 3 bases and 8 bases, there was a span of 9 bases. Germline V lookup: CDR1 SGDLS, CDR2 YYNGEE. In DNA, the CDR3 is TGTGCCAGCAGCGCCACCGGAGATTCACCCCTCCACTTT. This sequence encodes CASSATGDSPLHF.

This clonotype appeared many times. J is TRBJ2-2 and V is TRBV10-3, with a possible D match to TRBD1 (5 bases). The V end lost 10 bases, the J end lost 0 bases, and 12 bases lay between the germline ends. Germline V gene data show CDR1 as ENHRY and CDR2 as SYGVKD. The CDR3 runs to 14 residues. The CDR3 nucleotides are TGTGCCACTTGGGGCGCGACGAACACCGGGGAGCTGTTTTTT. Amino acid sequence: CATWGATNTGELFF.

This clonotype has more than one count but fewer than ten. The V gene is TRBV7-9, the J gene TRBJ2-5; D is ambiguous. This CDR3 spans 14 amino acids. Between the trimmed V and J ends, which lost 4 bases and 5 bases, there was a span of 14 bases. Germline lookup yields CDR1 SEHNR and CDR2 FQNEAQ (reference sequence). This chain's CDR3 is CASSSGSLMETQYF. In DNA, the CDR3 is TGTGCCAGCAGCTCAGGAAGCCTCATGGAGACCCAGTACTTC.

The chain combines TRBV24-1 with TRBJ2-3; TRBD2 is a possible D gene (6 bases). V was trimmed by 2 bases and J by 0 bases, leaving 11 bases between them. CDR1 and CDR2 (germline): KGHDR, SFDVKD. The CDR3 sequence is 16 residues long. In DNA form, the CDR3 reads TGTGCCACCAGTGATTCTAGCGTTGCTAGCACAGATACGCAGTATTTT. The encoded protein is CATSDSSVASTDTQYF.

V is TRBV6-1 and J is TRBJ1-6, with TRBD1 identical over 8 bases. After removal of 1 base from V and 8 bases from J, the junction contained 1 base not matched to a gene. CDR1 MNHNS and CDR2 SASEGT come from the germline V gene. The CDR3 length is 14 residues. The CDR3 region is CASSEGTGYSPLHF. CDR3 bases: TGTGCCAGCAGTGAAGGGACAGGGTATTCACCCCTCCACTTT.

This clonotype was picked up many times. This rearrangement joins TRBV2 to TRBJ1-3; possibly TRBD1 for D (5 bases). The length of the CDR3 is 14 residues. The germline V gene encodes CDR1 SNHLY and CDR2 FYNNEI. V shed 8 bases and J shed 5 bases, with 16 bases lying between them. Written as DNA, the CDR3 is TGTGCCAGCTCATACCGTGGGGACCGAAACACCATATATTTT. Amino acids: CASSYRGDRNTIYF.

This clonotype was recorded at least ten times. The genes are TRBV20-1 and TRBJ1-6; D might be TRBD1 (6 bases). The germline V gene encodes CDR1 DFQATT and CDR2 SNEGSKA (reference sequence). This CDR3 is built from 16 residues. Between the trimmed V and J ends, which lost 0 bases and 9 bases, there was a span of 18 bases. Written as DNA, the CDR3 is TGCAGTGCTAGAGATCTCTTGCCAGGGGATGGTTCACCCCTCCACTTT. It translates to CSARDLLPGDGSPLHF.

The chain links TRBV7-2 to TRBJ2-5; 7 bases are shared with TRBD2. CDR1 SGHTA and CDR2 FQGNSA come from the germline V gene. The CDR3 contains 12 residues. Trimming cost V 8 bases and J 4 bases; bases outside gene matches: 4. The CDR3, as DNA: TGTGCCAGCGGACTAGGACTAGAGACCCAGTACTTC. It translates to CASGLGLETQYF.

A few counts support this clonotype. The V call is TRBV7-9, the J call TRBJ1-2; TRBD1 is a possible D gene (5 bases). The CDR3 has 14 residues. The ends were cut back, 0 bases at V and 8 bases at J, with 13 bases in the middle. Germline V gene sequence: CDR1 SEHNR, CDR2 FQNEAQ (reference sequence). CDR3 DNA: TGTGCCAGCAGCTTAGCGTCCCAGGGACGGGGCTACACCTTC. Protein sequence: CASSLASQGRGYTF.

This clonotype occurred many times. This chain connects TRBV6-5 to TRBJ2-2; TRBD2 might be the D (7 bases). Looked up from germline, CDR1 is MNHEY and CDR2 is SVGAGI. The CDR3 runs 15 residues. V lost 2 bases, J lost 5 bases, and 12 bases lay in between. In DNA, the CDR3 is TGTGCCAGCAGTTACAAACAGGGAGGGACCGGGGAGCTGTTTTTT. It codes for CASSYKQGGTGELFF.

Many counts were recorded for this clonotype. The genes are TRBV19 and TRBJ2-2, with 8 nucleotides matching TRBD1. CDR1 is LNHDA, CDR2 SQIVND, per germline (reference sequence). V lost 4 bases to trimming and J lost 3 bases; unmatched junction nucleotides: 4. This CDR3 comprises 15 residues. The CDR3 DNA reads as TGTGCCAGTAGTAGGAAGACAGGGGACACCGGGGAGCTGTTTTTT. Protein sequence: CASSRKTGDTGELFF.

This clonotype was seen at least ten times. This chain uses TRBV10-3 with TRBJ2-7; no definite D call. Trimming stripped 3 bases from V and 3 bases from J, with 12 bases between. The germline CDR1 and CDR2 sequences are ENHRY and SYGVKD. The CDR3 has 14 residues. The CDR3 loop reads CAISEYGGIYEQYF. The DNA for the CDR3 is TGTGCCATCAGTGAATATGGCGGAATCTACGAGCAGTACTTC.